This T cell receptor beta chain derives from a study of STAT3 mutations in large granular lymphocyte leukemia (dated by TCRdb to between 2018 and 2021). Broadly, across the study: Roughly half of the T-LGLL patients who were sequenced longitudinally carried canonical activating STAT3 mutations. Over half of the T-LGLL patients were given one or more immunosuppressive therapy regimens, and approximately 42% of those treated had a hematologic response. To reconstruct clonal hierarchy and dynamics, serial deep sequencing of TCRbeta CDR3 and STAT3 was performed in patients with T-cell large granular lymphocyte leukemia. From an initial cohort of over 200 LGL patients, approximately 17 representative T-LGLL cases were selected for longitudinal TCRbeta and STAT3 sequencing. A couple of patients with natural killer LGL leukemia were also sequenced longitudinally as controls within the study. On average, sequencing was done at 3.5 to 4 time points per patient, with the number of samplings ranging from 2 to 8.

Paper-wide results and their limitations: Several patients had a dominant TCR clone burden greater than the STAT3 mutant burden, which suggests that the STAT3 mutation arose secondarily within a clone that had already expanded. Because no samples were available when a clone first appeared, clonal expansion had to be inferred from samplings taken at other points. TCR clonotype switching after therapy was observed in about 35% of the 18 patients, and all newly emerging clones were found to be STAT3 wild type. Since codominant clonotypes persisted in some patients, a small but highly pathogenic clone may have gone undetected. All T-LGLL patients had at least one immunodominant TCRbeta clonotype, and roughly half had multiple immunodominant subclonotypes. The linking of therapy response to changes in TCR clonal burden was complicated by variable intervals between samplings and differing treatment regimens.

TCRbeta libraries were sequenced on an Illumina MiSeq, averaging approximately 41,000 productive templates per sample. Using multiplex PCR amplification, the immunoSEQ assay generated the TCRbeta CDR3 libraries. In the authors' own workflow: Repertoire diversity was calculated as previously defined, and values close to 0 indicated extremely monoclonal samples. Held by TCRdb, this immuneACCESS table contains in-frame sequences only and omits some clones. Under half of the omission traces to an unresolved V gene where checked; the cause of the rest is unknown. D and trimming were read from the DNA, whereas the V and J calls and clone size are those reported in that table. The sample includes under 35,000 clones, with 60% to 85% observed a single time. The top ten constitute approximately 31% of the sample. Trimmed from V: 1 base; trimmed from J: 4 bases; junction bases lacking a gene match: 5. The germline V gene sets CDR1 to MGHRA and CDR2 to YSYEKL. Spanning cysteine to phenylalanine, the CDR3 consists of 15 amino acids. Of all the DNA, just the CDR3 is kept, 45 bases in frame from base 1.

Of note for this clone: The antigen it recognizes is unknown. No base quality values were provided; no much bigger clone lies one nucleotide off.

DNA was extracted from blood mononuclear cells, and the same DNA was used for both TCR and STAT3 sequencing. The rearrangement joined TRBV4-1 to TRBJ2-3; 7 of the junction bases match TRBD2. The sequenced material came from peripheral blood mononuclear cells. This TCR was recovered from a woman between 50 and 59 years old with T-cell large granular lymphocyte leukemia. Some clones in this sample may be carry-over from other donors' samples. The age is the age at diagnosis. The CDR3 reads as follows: CASSQVAGAADTQYF. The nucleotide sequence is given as TGCGCCAGCAGCCAAGTGGCGGGAGCCGCAGATACGCAGTATTTT.